This record covers a single TCR beta chain. The target antigen is unknown. The individuals who served as donors were healthy Caucasians living in Russia, aged roughly 6 to 90. This entry is derived from a study of blood T cells in healthy people across ages. Study-wide points: PBMCs were not sorted, which prevented a conclusive comparison of naive versus antigen-experienced cells. Strong correlation was found linking TCR beta diversity to naive T cell percentage. Estimates of diversity drawn from one million T cells were considered underestimates.

The second PCR ran roughly 7 to 12 cycles with a sample-barcoded 5' primer and J-beta primers. TCRdb passed the 5' RACE reads through MiXCR, listing each CDR3 protein once. The top ten clones hold 23% of a sample with 1.5 million to 2 million distinct CDR3 sequences, more than 35% of them seen once. This CDR3 has 12 residues. Germline-derived CDR1 and CDR2 are GTSNPN and SVGIG (reference sequence). This sequence was found in a human donor in good health. The specimen sequenced was blood. The gene calls are TRBV30 and TRBJ1-1; the D gene is possibly TRBD1 (6 bases). CDR3 in DNA: TGTGCTCTAGACAGGTTCGACACTGAAGCTTTCTTT. The encoded protein is CALDRFDTEAFF.